The 21 T cell receptor beta chains listed next were all sequenced from one sample in a study of cytomegalovirus exposure and HLA in healthy donors. PCR involved 60 Vbeta and 13 Jbeta primers. TCRdb's table, derived via immunoSEQ multiplex PCR, lists solely in-frame clones and lacks some. The top ten clones hold 1.5% to 2% of a sample with hundreds of thousands of clones, approximately 79% of them seen once. The sample comprised PBMCs. These receptors were collected from a man between 18 and 29 years old in good health and CMV-seronegative.

This clone showed up just a few times. V gene TRBV12-5 combines with J gene TRBJ1-1, with 9 bases identical to TRBD1. The germline V gene encodes CDR1 LGHNT and CDR2 FRNRAP. With V trimmed by 0 bases and J by 1 base, 6 bases remained unmatched. The CDR3 has 17 amino acids. The CDR3 DNA sequence: TGTGCTAGTGGTTTGGTTTTAATGGGACAGGGGAACACTGAAGCTTTCTTT. This encodes CASGLVLMGQGNTEAFF.

The chain couples TRBV5-1 to TRBJ2-1; TRBD2 matches at 10 bases. The CDR3 is made up of 17 amino acids. The J segment lost 6 bases and the V segment lost 4 bases, leaving 13 bases of the junction unmatched. Germline CDR1 is SGHRS and CDR2 is YFSETQ. DNA for the CDR3: TGCGCCAGCAGCCAAACCTGGACTAGCGGTTACGTCAATGAGCAGTTCTTC. Protein product: CASSQTWTSGYVNEQFF.

The J gene is TRBJ2-1, the V gene TRBV6-1; D not resolved. CDR3 length: 12 residues. Per the germline V gene, CDR1 is MNHNS and CDR2 is SASEGT. V was pared by 4 bases and J by 4 bases, with 5 bases between. The CDR3 DNA is TGTGCCAGCAGTGTTTCGTACAATGAGCAGTTCTTC. Protein sequence: CASSVSYNEQFF.

The chain links TRBV30 to TRBJ1-5; 7 nucleotides agree with TRBD1. Germline V CDR1 and CDR2: GTSNPN, SVGIG (reference sequence). This CDR3 has 13 residues. Trimming removed 3 bases from V and 5 bases from J; junction bases left unmatched: 4. The CDR3 loop reads CAWRDRVDQPQHF. The CDR3 DNA sequence: TGTGCCTGGAGAGACAGGGTCGATCAGCCCCAGCATTTT.

This clone was counted a few times. This chain joins TRBV7-3 and TRBJ1-1; 7 positions match TRBD1. Per the germline V gene, CDR1 is SGHTA and CDR2 is FQGTGA. V gave up 3 bases and J gave up 6 bases; unmatched junction bases: 4. The length of the CDR3 is 13 residues. CDR3 protein: CASSFQGESEAFF. The CDR3 nucleotides read TGTGCCAGCAGCTTTCAGGGGGAGTCTGAAGCTTTCTTT.

This clone was seen a few times. This rearrangement joins TRBV11-2 to TRBJ2-7; a weak D match, TRBD1 (6 bases). This CDR3 is 14 amino acids long. V was pared by 4 bases and J by 1 base, with 11 bases between. CDR1 is SGHAT, CDR2 FQNNGV, per germline. In nucleotides, the CDR3 is TGTGCCAGCAGCTCCGACAGGTTGTCCTACGAGCAGTACTTC. It translates to CASSSDRLSYEQYF.

This clone appeared once. This chain uses TRBV5-1 with TRBJ2-3, with 8 bases aligning to TRBD2. The ends lost 3 bases at V and 1 base at J; junction bases unmatched: 7. CDR1 SGHRS and CDR2 YFSETQ come from the germline V gene. The CDR3 covers 16 residues. As DNA, the CDR3 is TGCGCCAGCAGCTCGGGAGCGGGGGAGCGCACAGATACGCAGTATTTT. Translated: CASSSGAGERTDTQYF.

This CDR3 is CASSSGGGAGEQYF. In DNA form, the CDR3 reads TGTGCCAGCAGCTCTGGAGGCGGCGCGGGGGAGCAGTACTTC. V is TRBV11-3 and J is TRBJ2-7, with D tentatively TRBD2 (6 bases). V lost 4 bases and J lost 7, with 17 bases in between. The germline V gene encodes CDR1 SGHNT and CDR2 YENEEA. CDR3 length equals 14 residues.

The rearrangement uses TRBV4-3 and TRBJ2-1, with D perhaps matching TRBD2 (6 bases). V was shortened by 0 bases and J by 5 bases, with 11 bases between the two germline ends. The germline V gene has CDR1 LGHNA and CDR2 YSLEER. The CDR3 contains 15 residues. In DNA form, the CDR3 reads TGCGCCAGCAGCCAAGAACCGACGGGGGACAATGAGCAGTTCTTC. This gives the protein CASSQEPTGDNEQFF.

This clone was seen only a few times. The rearrangement links TRBV7-9 to TRBJ2-7; 14 bases match TRBD2. Germline CDR1 is SEHNR and CDR2 is FQNEAQ (reference sequence). V was pared by 9 bases and J by 6 bases, with 13 bases of the junction left unmatched. The CDR3 covers 16 residues. The CDR3 reads CASRIPGLAGECEQYF. CDR3 bases: TGTGCCAGTAGGATCCCGGGACTAGCGGGAGAATGCGAGCAGTACTTC.

The V call is TRBV2, the J call TRBJ1-2; 8 nucleotides agree with TRBD1. V shed 5 bases and J 4 bases; nucleotides not matched to a gene: 9. The CDR3 runs 15 residues. From germline, CDR1 is SNHLY and CDR2 FYNNEI. The CDR3 DNA reads TGTGCCAGCAGTCCCGACAGGGGTGGCGCCTATGGCTACACCTTC. Amino acid sequence: CASSPDRGGAYGYTF.

The J gene is TRBJ2-7, the V gene TRBV5-1; D unclear. The CDR3 covers 13 residues. Germline CDR1 and CDR2: SGHRS and YFSETQ. V lost 4 bases and J 2 bases, leaving 10 bases between the germline ends. The CDR3 bases are TGCGCCAGCAGCACCCCACAGACCTACGAGCAGTACTTC. Amino acid sequence: CASSTPQTYEQYF.

This chain connects TRBV11-1 to TRBJ1-1; D remains ambiguous. CDR3 length: 12 residues. CDR1 and CDR2 (germline): SGHAT, FQDESV (reference sequence). V gave up 5 bases and J gave up 6 bases, with 10 bases separating them. The CDR3 DNA sequence: TGTGCCAGCAGCGGGCGTATAGCTGAAGCTTTCTTT. Its protein product is CASSGRIAEAFF.

The table lists this clone with a count of one. V usage is TRBV6-5 and J usage is TRBJ1-2; D uncertain. The V gene's germline CDR1 is MNHEY and CDR2 SVGAGI. Trimming removed 2 bases from V and 2 bases from J, with 6 bases in between. CDR3 size: 13 residues. The CDR3 DNA is TGTGCCAGCAGTTACGCGGAAAACTATGGCTACACCTTC. Amino acids: CASSYAENYGYTF.

This chain links TRBV5-6 with TRBJ2-5; 12 bases fit TRBD2. V lost 4 bases, J lost 5 bases, and 9 bases stayed unmatched. The CDR3 consists of 16 residues. Germline assignment: CDR1 SGHDT and CDR2 YYEEEE. The DNA of the CDR3 is TGTGCCAGCAGCCGGAGACTAGCGGGGGTGCTGGAGACCCAGTACTTC. It yields the protein CASSRRLAGVLETQYF.

The chain is built from TRBV7-9 and TRBJ2-7; 9 bases agree with TRBD2. J was trimmed by 5 bases and V by 1 base; bases with no gene match: 3. The CDR3 covers 14 residues. The V gene's germline CDR1 is SEHNR and CDR2 FQNEAQ (reference sequence). The CDR3 region is CASSLVLAGDEQYF. DNA of the CDR3: TGTGCCAGCAGCTTAGTATTAGCGGGGGACGAGCAGTACTTC.

The chain links TRBV7-2 to TRBJ2-5; 11 bases are a match to TRBD2. With 0 bases clipped from V and 1 base from J, the junction kept 4 bases outside the gene matches. The CDR3 sequence is 17 residues long. Germline lookup yields CDR1 SGHTA and CDR2 FQGNSA. DNA of the CDR3: TGTGCCAGCAGCTTAGCGACTAGCGGGGCCCTCCAAGAGACCCAGTACTTC. It translates to CASSLATSGALQETQYF.

This clone was counted a single time. Here the CDR3 reads CASSLSTPGYYEQYF. The DNA of the CDR3 is TGTGCCAGCAGTTTATCGACGCCAGGGTACTACGAGCAGTACTTC. The chain is built from TRBV27 and TRBJ2-7, with TRBD1 as a possible D gene (5 bases). CDR1 and CDR2 (germline): MNHEY, SMNVEV (reference sequence). The CDR3 covers 15 residues. Deletions cut 0 bases from V and 3 bases from J, with 12 bases between.

The rearrangement links TRBV30 to TRBJ1-5, with no clear D. Germline CDR1 and CDR2: GTSNPN and SVGIG (reference sequence). This CDR3 is built from 14 residues. Trimming left V 0 bases short and J 7 bases short, with 13 bases between. Here the CDR3 reads CAWSVLGVGQPQHF. CDR3 coding DNA: TGTGCCTGGAGTGTACTCGGGGTCGGGCAGCCCCAGCATTTT. The whole variable domain, filled in from reference TRBV30 and TRBJ1-5, reads SQTIHQWPATLVQPVGSPLSLECTVEGTSNPNLYWYRQAAGRGLQLLFYSVGIGQISSEVPQNLSASRPQDRQFILSSKKLLLSDSGFYLCAWSVLGVGQPQHFGDGTRLSIL.

The rearrangement joins TRBV5-1 to TRBJ1-2; TRBD1 matches at 8 bases. The CDR3 length is 15 residues. V lost 5 bases to trimming and J lost 8 bases; unmatched junction nucleotides: 14. Germline CDR1 reads SGHRS; CDR2 reads YFSETQ. Here the CDR3 reads CASRSLPGGAEGYTF. CDR3 in DNA: TGCGCCAGCAGATCTCTTCCAGGGGGCGCCGAAGGCTACACCTTC.

The chain carries TRBV18 and TRBJ2-7, with 8 bases identical to TRBD2. The CDR3 is 14 amino acids. V shed 4 bases and J 2 bases; nucleotides not matched to a gene: 4. Germline CDR1 and CDR2: KGHSH and LQKENI. The DNA of the CDR3 is TGTGCCAGCTCACTTAGCGGGGACACCTACGAGCAGTACTTC. Its translation is CASSLSGDTYEQYF.